A selection of T cell receptor beta chains follows, all from one sample in a study of blood T cell repertoires in COVID-19. The repertoire was sequenced with immunoSEQ multiplex PCR; TCRdb's copy has only in-frame clones and lacks some. The sample has 200,000 to 250,000 clones; roughly nine tenths are singletons. Sequences were obtained from PBMCs or T cells enriched from blood (not recorded which). These receptors were collected from a man aged 25 to 40 who had recovered from COVID-19. Each CDR3 is given with its conserved first and last residue. D genes are given only for firm matches. Not every row has a clone size; where given, it reads once, few, many or a size class.

j_call: TRBJ1-1
clone_size: NA
v_call: TRBV11-3
d_call: NA
cdr3_aa: CASSLSGTEAFF
cdr3_nt: TGTGCCAGCAGCTTATCGGGCACTGAAGCTTTCTTT

j_call: TRBJ2-5
clone_size: NA
v_call: TRBV5-1
d_call: NA
cdr3_aa: CASSLAFQGGETQYF
cdr3_nt: TGCGCCAGCAGCTTGGCTTTTCAGGGCGGTGAGACCCAGTACTTC

j_call: TRBJ2-5
clone_size: NA
v_call: TRBV19
d_call: NA
cdr3_aa: CASRPQGGRETQYF
cdr3_nt: TGTGCCAGTAGGCCACAGGGAGGGAGAGAGACCCAGTACTTC

j_call: TRBJ1-5
clone_size: once
v_call: TRBV7-2
d_call: NA
cdr3_aa: CASSPRVVVGGKALPQHF
cdr3_nt: TGTGCCAGCAGCCCTAGGGTGGTAGTTGGGGGGAAGGCGCTGCCCCAGCATTTT

j_call: TRBJ1-5
clone_size: NA
v_call: TRBV27
d_call: NA
cdr3_aa: CASSWTGWEPQHF
cdr3_nt: TGTGCCAGCAGCTGGACGGGGTGGGAGCCCCAGCATTTT

j_call: TRBJ2-3
clone_size: NA
v_call: TRBV5-5
d_call: TRBD1
cdr3_aa: CASSLTTGTDTQYF
cdr3_nt: TGTGCCAGCAGCTTGACGACAGGGACAGATACGCAGTATTTT

j_call: TRBJ2-1
clone_size: NA
v_call: TRBV28
d_call: NA
cdr3_aa: CASRDRNSYNEQFF
cdr3_nt: TGTGCCAGCAGGGACAGAAATTCCTACAATGAGCAGTTCTTC

j_call: TRBJ1-1
clone_size: once
v_call: TRBV9
d_call: NA
cdr3_aa: CASSGTGGGGTEAFF
cdr3_nt: TGTGCCAGCAGCGGGACTGGGGGAGGGGGCACTGAAGCTTTCTTT

j_call: TRBJ2-1
clone_size: NA
v_call: TRBV29-1
d_call: NA
cdr3_aa: CSVEGWAPGEQFF
cdr3_nt: TGCAGCGTTGAAGGGTGGGCCCCCGGAGAGCAGTTCTTC

j_call: TRBJ2-7
clone_size: NA
v_call: TRBV11-2
d_call: TRBD2
cdr3_aa: CASSLTAGGVYEQYF
cdr3_nt: TGTGCCAGCAGCTTAACTGCGGGAGGGGTCTACGAGCAGTACTTC

j_call: TRBJ2-4
clone_size: once
v_call: TRBV7-2
d_call: NA
cdr3_aa: CASSLEEQGWNIQYF
cdr3_nt: TGTGCCAGCAGCTTAGAGGAACAGGGTTGGAACATTCAGTACTTC

j_call: TRBJ1-1
clone_size: NA
v_call: TRBV28
d_call: TRBD1
cdr3_aa: CASDTQGAANTEAFF
cdr3_nt: TGTGCCAGCGACACACAGGGGGCCGCGAACACTGAAGCTTTCTTT

j_call: TRBJ2-1
clone_size: few
v_call: TRBV27
d_call: NA
cdr3_aa: CASSFQREQFF
cdr3_nt: TGTGCCAGCAGTTTTCAGCGTGAGCAGTTCTTC

j_call: TRBJ1-2
clone_size: once
v_call: TRBV6-5
d_call: TRBD1
cdr3_aa: CASRGTALANYGYTF
cdr3_nt: TGTGCCAGCCGCGGGACAGCGTTAGCTAACTATGGCTACACCTTC

j_call: TRBJ2-1
clone_size: NA
v_call: TRBV3-1/TRBV3-2
d_call: NA
cdr3_aa: CASSQGAGTEQFF
cdr3_nt: TGTGCCAGCAGCCAAGGGGCGGGAACTGAGCAGTTCTTC

j_call: TRBJ1-1
clone_size: NA
v_call: TRBV7-2
d_call: NA
cdr3_aa: CASSFRGDSEAFF
cdr3_nt: TGTGCCAGCAGCTTCAGAGGAGATTCTGAAGCTTTCTTT

j_call: TRBJ2-7
clone_size: once
v_call: TRBV29-1
d_call: NA
cdr3_aa: CKPGHQPYEQYF
cdr3_nt: TGCAAACCGGGACACCAGCCCTACGAGCAGTACTTC

j_call: TRBJ2-5
clone_size: NA
v_call: TRBV27
d_call: TRBD2
cdr3_aa: CASRLAGGETQYF
cdr3_nt: TGTGCCAGCAGGTTAGCGGGTGGGGAGACCCAGTACTTC

j_call: TRBJ2-3
clone_size: NA
v_call: TRBV4-1
d_call: TRBD2
cdr3_aa: CASSQEMMAGGRTDTQYF
cdr3_nt: TGCGCCAGCAGCCAAGAAATGATGGCGGGGGGGCGCACAGATACGCAGTATTTT

j_call: TRBJ2-1
clone_size: NA
v_call: TRBV19
d_call: NA
cdr3_aa: CASSGWRTASYNEQFF
cdr3_nt: TGTGCCAGTAGTGGTTGGAGGACGGCTTCCTACAATGAGCAGTTCTTC

j_call: TRBJ2-3
clone_size: once
v_call: TRBV7-2
d_call: TRBD2
cdr3_aa: CASSLKAAGVGDTQYF
cdr3_nt: TGTGCCAGCAGCTTAAAGGCAGCGGGAGTGGGAGATACGCAGTATTTT

j_call: TRBJ2-1
clone_size: NA
v_call: TRBV7-8
d_call: TRBD2
cdr3_aa: CASSWRRLAGGNEQFF
cdr3_nt: TGTGCCAGCAGCTGGAGGCGGCTAGCGGGAGGGAATGAGCAGTTCTTC

j_call: TRBJ1-5
clone_size: NA
v_call: TRBV10-2
d_call: NA
cdr3_aa: CASMGQINQPQHF
cdr3_nt: TGCGCCAGCATGGGGCAGATCAATCAGCCCCAGCATTTT

j_call: TRBJ2-7
clone_size: NA
v_call: TRBV6-2/TRBV6-3
d_call: NA
cdr3_aa: CASRPPGESYEQYF
cdr3_nt: TGTGCCAGCAGACCTCCGGGAGAATCCTACGAGCAGTACTTC

j_call: TRBJ1-1
clone_size: NA
v_call: TRBV10-1
d_call: TRBD1
cdr3_aa: CAGYRDSWVNTEAFF
cdr3_nt: TGCGCCGGCTACCGGGACAGTTGGGTGAACACTGAAGCTTTCTTT

j_call: TRBJ1-6
clone_size: NA
v_call: TRBV10-1
d_call: TRBD1
cdr3_aa: CASIATGTINSPLHF
cdr3_nt: TGCGCCAGCATCGCGACAGGGACAATTAATTCACCCCTCCACTTT

j_call: TRBJ2-1
clone_size: NA
v_call: TRBV7-8
d_call: TRBD2
cdr3_aa: CASSMNPGLAGVEQFF
cdr3_nt: TGTGCCAGCAGCATGAACCCGGGACTAGCGGGAGTTGAGCAGTTCTTC

j_call: TRBJ1-2
clone_size: NA
v_call: TRBV4-2
d_call: NA
cdr3_aa: CASSQERSGGYTF
cdr3_nt: TGTGCCAGCAGCCAAGAACGGTCGGGTGGCTACACCTTC

j_call: TRBJ1-5
clone_size: few
v_call: TRBV5-6
d_call: TRBD1
cdr3_aa: CASSPGQGNQPQHF
cdr3_nt: TGTGCCAGCAGCCCCGGACAGGGTAATCAGCCCCAGCATTTT

j_call: TRBJ2-1
clone_size: once
v_call: TRBV9
d_call: NA
cdr3_aa: CASSPQGRNNEQFF
cdr3_nt: TGTGCCAGCAGCCCACAGGGTCGGAACAATGAGCAGTTCTTC

j_call: TRBJ2-5
clone_size: NA
v_call: TRBV5-1
d_call: TRBD2
cdr3_aa: CASSLGPSGGETQYF
cdr3_nt: TGCGCCAGCAGCTTGGGTCCTAGCGGGGGCGAGACCCAGTACTTC

j_call: TRBJ2-5
clone_size: NA
v_call: TRBV6-5
d_call: NA
cdr3_aa: CASSPMSRETQYF
cdr3_nt: TGTGCCAGCAGTCCCATGTCCAGGGAGACCCAGTACTTC

j_call: TRBJ2-7
clone_size: NA
v_call: TRBV4-3
d_call: NA
cdr3_aa: CASSQGWSRETYEQYF
cdr3_nt: TGCGCCAGCAGCCAAGGTTGGAGTCGGGAAACTTACGAGCAGTACTTC

j_call: TRBJ1-5
clone_size: few
v_call: TRBV3-1/TRBV3-2
d_call: NA
cdr3_aa: CASSPQGGNQPQHF
cdr3_nt: TGTGCCAGCAGCCCACAGGGAGGCAATCAGCCCCAGCATTTT

j_call: TRBJ1-2
clone_size: NA
v_call: TRBV28
d_call: NA
cdr3_aa: CASSPPGAGANYGYTF
cdr3_nt: TGTGCCAGCAGCCCCCCTGGGGCAGGGGCTAACTATGGCTACACCTTC

j_call: TRBJ2-5
clone_size: NA
v_call: TRBV5-1
d_call: TRBD1
cdr3_aa: CASMELDRGGETQYF
cdr3_nt: TGCGCCAGCATGGAGCTAGACAGGGGAGGAGAGACCCAGTACTTC

j_call: TRBJ2-7
clone_size: NA
v_call: TRBV3-1/TRBV3-2
d_call: TRBD2
cdr3_aa: CASSRTTSDSYEQYF
cdr3_nt: TGTGCCAGCAGCCGTACGACTAGCGACTCCTACGAGCAGTACTTC

j_call: TRBJ1-1
clone_size: NA
v_call: TRBV4-1
d_call: NA
cdr3_aa: CASSLGLPGTEAFF
cdr3_nt: TGCGCCAGCAGCCTTGGCCTCCCGGGGACTGAAGCTTTCTTT

j_call: TRBJ1-1
clone_size: once
v_call: TRBV29-1
d_call: TRBD1
cdr3_aa: CSVDMWTGANTEAFF
cdr3_nt: TGCAGCGTCGATATGTGGACAGGCGCGAACACTGAAGCTTTCTTT

j_call: TRBJ2-3
clone_size: NA
v_call: TRBV29-1
d_call: NA
cdr3_aa: CSVGQYTQYF
cdr3_nt: TGCAGCGTTGGACAATATACGCAGTATTTT